The rows below give T cell receptor beta chains drawn from one sample of a study of blood T cells in healthy people across ages. TCRdb re-analysed the 5' RACE reads in MiXCR, keeping a single row per CDR3 protein. The data show about 1.8 million distinct CDR3 sequences, around half seen once. The sequencing input was blood. These receptors were collected from a woman aged 40 to 50 in good health. Each CDR3 is given with its conserved first and last residue. Fields, in order: D gene, V gene, CDR3 protein. A D gene is named only where the DNA matches it firmly.

TRBD2 TRBV27 CASSKQRGGPIQYF
. TRBV24-1 CATSPGGRTDTQYF
TRBD2 TRBV6-2/TRBV6-3 CASSSTSSGGASGANVLTF
. TRBV7-9 CASSPSFQYNEQFF
TRBD1 TRBV25-1 CASSDRQGVDKNIQYF
. TRBV27 CASSLGGALGNQPQHF
TRBD2 TRBV20-1 CSASIAGGPLSYEQYF
. TRBV4-3 CASSQGQPYEQYF
. TRBV6-2/TRBV6-3 CASSYSSRVDIQYF
TRBD2 TRBV24-1 CATSDSFGGGWTDTQYF
. TRBV13 CASTRLDEGEQYF
. TRBV5-6 CASSYRGSGGGLWTQYF
TRBD2 TRBV15 CATSRDQGGSGGESTDTQYF
. TRBV7-2 CASSFISGVGGGTNEQFF
. TRBV27 CASSLSGSPLEQYF
. TRBV20-1 CSANSGLAHNEQFF
TRBD1 TRBV29-1 CSVRGTGGFQETQYF
. TRBV12-3/TRBV12-4 CASSFVPIETQYF
. TRBV6-5 CASSYLGVRTDTQYF
. TRBV7-2 CASSLQIGIEDGYTF
TRBD1 TRBV6-2/TRBV6-3 CASSYEGASRGYTF
TRBD1 TRBV14 CASSRATGGGYNEQFF
. TRBV7-2 CASGLRSSDQPQHF
TRBD2 TRBV13 CASGGLPGIETQYF
. TRBV5-1 CASRRGDPVYGYTF
. TRBV5-5 CASSQDLVGNQPQHF
. TRBV6-2/TRBV6-3 CASSADQQETQYF
TRBD1 TRBV27 CASIGQGANYGYTF
. TRBV5-1 CASSGDKQETQYF
. TRBV5-1 CASSLYTGEETQYF
TRBD2 TRBV6-1 CASREAGLSYNEQYF
. TRBV5-1 CASTQTHYSTDTQYF
. TRBV12-5 CASGSGVGSYNEQFF
. TRBV7-2 CASSFMDSYNEQFF
. TRBV29-1 CSVSRSGGYTF
. TRBV27 CASSLRYPQETQYF
. TRBV15 CATSARPEYQETQYF
TRBD1 TRBV14 CASSQDWGQQSYEQYF
TRBD1 TRBV7-2 CASSSVGQSSYEQYF
. TRBV18 CASSPQARVRYEQYF